This T cell receptor beta chain was sequenced during a study of shared clonotypes between healthy human individuals. The germline V and J ends were trimmed by 3 bases and 0 bases, with 14 bases remaining between them. Germline lookup yields CDR1 LNHNV and CDR2 YYDKDF (reference sequence). CDR3 length equals 17 residues. Naive CD8 isolation took CD45RO-negative cells positively selected for CCR7 and excluded terminally differentiated effector memory CD45RA+ cells. Only in-frame clones appear in the TCRdb table, and some are missing; sequencing was by immunoSEQ multiplex PCR. Here the sample spans 600,000 or so clones, roughly 98% being singletons.

The TCR was taken from a man aged 30 to 39 in good health. The chain joins TRBV15 to TRBJ2-2; no clear D gene. Sequencing was performed on naive CD8+ T cells sorted from blood. The CDR3 spells CATSRPQLVTNTGELFF. In DNA form, the CDR3 reads TGTGCCACCAGCAGGCCTCAGTTGGTTACGAACACCGGGGAGCTGTTTTTT.